This T cell receptor beta chain was identified during a study of cytomegalovirus exposure and HLA in healthy donors. Study-level points and caveats: An analysis that was carried out later associated 16,951 TCR beta sequences with HLA alleles at 0.05 false discovery rate. It was about 150 TCR beta chains that were listed as cytomegalovirus-associated. Analysis was performed later, and it showed HLA-associated TCR beta chains to be more clonally expanded than equally common others. In a later analysis, TCR association rates varied by HLA locus: DRB1 most, HLA-C fewest.

Of note for this clone: The antigen is not known.

60 Vbeta and 13 Jbeta primers were used in PCR. The assay was immunoSEQ multiplex PCR, and TCRdb's table has in-frame clones only and misses some. The data show around 80,000 clones, with 74% seen just once and about 9% held by the top ten. This CDR3 is 14 amino acids long. Unmatched junction bases numbered 7, after V lost 5 bases and J lost 8 bases. Germline assignment: CDR1 SGHAT and CDR2 FQNNGV. The TCR was taken from a man aged 40-55 years in good health and CMV-seropositive. The chain carries TRBV11-2 and TRBJ1-4; 8 bases align to TRBD1. The sample comprised PBMCs. CDR3 in amino acids: CASSPGQGWEKLFF. In DNA, the CDR3 is TGTGCCAGCAGCCCTGGACAGGGATGGGAAAAACTGTTTTTT.